This section outlines one T cell receptor beta chain sequence together with its context. Its antigen specificity is not known. There are no base qualities to consult, and no much larger clone falls within one base. The sample originates from a study of OX40 agonist ivuxolimab in advanced cancers. Regarding the research as a whole: Ivuxolimab was a fully human IgG2 agonistic monoclonal antibody targeting the costimulatory receptor OX40 (CD134). Prior anti-PD-1, anti-PD-L1 or anti-CTLA-4 therapy was permitted, and checkpoint inhibitors had been received by roughly two fifths of dose-escalation patients. Peripheral TCRbeta sequencing was intended to test whether TCR sequence diversity was altered and clonal T-cell expansion was caused by ivuxolimab. Among the approximately 54 dose-escalation patients, some 19 had hepatocellular carcinoma, roughly 15 melanoma, 9 renal cell carcinoma and 9 head and neck cancer. Intravenous ivuxolimab was administered to patients every 2 weeks at six dose levels: 0.01, 0.1, 0.3, 1.5, 3 and 10 mg/kg. Three dose-escalation patients achieved partial responses, one with hepatocellular carcinoma and two with cutaneous melanoma. The paper covers the monotherapy dose-escalation part of the phase I ivuxolimab trial, which included N ≈ 50 patients. The dose-escalation cohort was 82.7% male with a mean age of roughly 62 years, ranging from 23 to 79.

The paper as a whole reports these results and caveats: Low levels of normalized T-cell clonal expansion were also seen in some patients who did not respond. In the 0.1-3.0 mg/kg groups, partial responders had among the lowest normalized peripheral clonal expansion, particularly in CD8+ T cells. The antigen specificity of the clonally expanded peripheral T cells was not determined. At doses from 0.1 to 3.0 mg/kg, clonal expansion was seen in both CD4+ and CD8+ blood T cells between baseline and week 6. After ivuxolimab, more expanded clones were found on average in CD8+ T cells than in CD4+ T cells.

Patients with autoimmune disease history or receiving systemic immunosuppression were excluded from the trial. In every dose cohort, peripheral blood was drawn for TCR sequencing at baseline, cycle 4 day 1, and cycle 7 day 1. The samples were drawn from a first-in-human, open-label, multicenter phase I dose-escalation trial of ivuxolimab. Adults with locally advanced or metastatic melanoma, renal cell, hepatocellular, or head and neck squamous cell carcinoma were enrolled in the trial. Before TCR sequencing, CD4+ T cells and CD8+ T cells were sorted from peripheral blood as separate populations. CDR1 and CDR2 are read off the germline V gene as SGDLS and YYNGEE. V loses 3 bases of germline sequence and J loses 11 bases, and the interval between the two ends is 23 bases. The CDR3 sequence holds 15 residues, the cysteine and phenylalanine included. CDR3 DNA only is kept here, 45 bases in frame from base 1.

Genomic DNA was extracted from sorted cells for sequencing of the TCRbeta CDR3 region. The immunoSEQ Assay was used for sequencing of TCRbeta CDR3 regions. TCRdb obtained this table from immuneACCESS and retained in-frame rearrangements with V and J assigned. These tables miss some clones; where compared with another copy, unresolved V genes account for less than half of the shortfall, and the remainder is unexplained. This sample is represented by fewer than 30,000 clones; 85% of them were singletons. Approximately 48% of the sample goes to the ten largest clones. The starting material was CD4+ or CD8+ T cells sorted from blood, obtained in a trial of the OX40 agonist ivuxolimab. The chain was built from TRBV9 and TRBJ1-1, with TRBD1 perhaps the D gene, on 5 matching bases. The TCR comes from an adult with an advanced solid tumor such as melanoma, head and neck, liver or kidney cancer. The DNA is TGTGCCAGCAGCGGCCTAGCGAGCAGGGATGCTCGCGCTTTCTTT. It encodes CASSGLASRDARAFF. This CDR3, with the reference TRBV9 and TRBJ1-1 proteins standing in past its ends, gives the full variable domain DSGVTQTPKHLITATGQRVTLRCSPRSGDLSVYWYQQSLDQGLQFLIQYYNGEERAKGNILERFSAQQFPDLHSELNLSSLELGDSALYFCASSGLASRDARAFFGQGTRLTVV.